The clone carrying this T cell receptor beta chain was observed a handful of times. Patients from Seattle were sampled longitudinally, starting during active infection. The data stem from a study of blood T cell repertoires in COVID-19. Study context: Nucleic acid was either cDNA or gDNA, and it came from T cells, B-cell-depleted T cells, or PBMCs.

Only in-frame clones appear in the TCRdb table, and some are missing; sequencing was by immunoSEQ multiplex PCR. This table has around 47,000 clones, over 75% appearing once. V was shortened by 0 bases and J by 4 bases, with 14 bases between the two germline ends. CDR1 and CDR2 (germline): SQVTM, ANQGSEA. The CDR3 covers 15 residues. V is TRBV29-1 and J is TRBJ2-3; D is perhaps TRBD2 (5 bases). This TCR was recovered from a woman aged 80 or older with COVID-19, enrolled during active disease. Sequenced sample: peripheral blood. CDR3 residues: CSVEDPKLGSDTQYF. CDR3 bases: TGCAGCGTTGAAGATCCCAAACTAGGCTCAGATACGCAGTATTTT.